Below, 28 T cell receptor beta chains from the same sample are listed, as sequenced in a study of blood T cell repertoires in COVID-19. The assay was immunoSEQ multiplex PCR, and TCRdb's table has in-frame clones only and misses some. Here the sample spans about 300,000 clones, around 86% being singletons. Sequenced material: peripheral blood. All receptors derive from a man between 65 and 85 years old with acute or convalescent COVID-19.

The gene calls are TRBV21-1 and TRBJ2-7; the table names TRBD2, a call not compared with the DNA. TRBV21-1 is a known pseudogene. The CDR3 length is 19 residues. CDR3 in DNA: TGTGCCAGCAGCAAAGTACCTAGCGGGCTGTGTCGGCACTTTCAGGAGCAGTACTTC. It yields the protein CASSKVPSGLCRHFQEQYF.

This chain links TRBV7-2 with TRBJ2-2, with TRBD2 matching 11 bases. The germline V gene encodes CDR1 SGHTA and CDR2 FQGNSA. J was trimmed by 7 bases and V by 4 bases; bases with no gene match: 5. This CDR3 has 15 amino acids. CDR3 amino acids: CASSSLAGDLGELFF. The CDR3 coding sequence is TGTGCCAGCAGCTCACTAGCGGGAGACCTCGGGGAGCTGTTTTTT.

V gene TRBV2 combines with J gene TRBJ1-2; 7 bases map to TRBD1. The CDR3 loop spans 13 amino acids. J lost 5 bases, V lost 7 bases, and 7 bases had no gene match. Germline V lookup: CDR1 SNHLY, CDR2 FYNNEI. CDR3 in amino acids: CASKRQGWYGYTF. Here the CDR3 DNA reads TGTGCCAGCAAAAGACAGGGATGGTATGGCTACACCTTC.

V usage is TRBV9 and J usage is TRBJ2-3; 7 bases line up with TRBD2. V lost 4 bases to trimming and J lost 9 bases; unmatched junction nucleotides: 14. Germline-derived CDR1 and CDR2 are SGDLS and YYNGEE. This CDR3 region has 15 residues. The chain's CDR3 is CASSPQREGYTTQYF. Here the CDR3 DNA reads TGTGCCAGCAGCCCGCAGCGGGAAGGGTACACAACGCAGTATTTT.

The rearrangement joins TRBV5-1 to TRBJ2-3; unclear D gene. The CDR3 is 14 residues long. Germline loops: CDR1 SGHRS, CDR2 YFSETQ. Trimming shortened V by 2 bases and J by 2 bases, and 9 bases separated the two germline ends. The chain's CDR3 is CASSFLRATDTQYF. CDR3 DNA: TGCGCCAGCAGCTTCTTGCGTGCCACAGATACGCAGTATTTT.

This chain connects TRBV7-2 to TRBJ2-2; 8 bases line up with TRBD1. There are 17 residues in the CDR3. The germline gives CDR1 SGHTA, CDR2 FQGNSA. Germline trimming cut 3 bases from V and 4 bases from J; bases unmatched to any gene: 10. CDR3 DNA: TGTGCCAGCAGCTTTCTAACCGGACAGGGAGGCACCGGGGAGCTGTTTTTT. This encodes CASSFLTGQGGTGELFF.

The gene calls are TRBV27 and TRBJ2-6; a possible D gene is TRBD2 (5 bases). V was trimmed by 10 bases and J by 0 bases, leaving 16 bases between them. Germline V gene sequence: CDR1 MNHEY, CDR2 SMNVEV (reference sequence). The CDR3 spans 16 residues. The CDR3 nucleotides read TGTGCCACCAAGAGGGCGGATAGCTCTGGGGCCAACGTCCTGACTTTC. Protein product: CATKRADSSGANVLTF.

The chain uses TRBV19 and TRBJ2-2; D is uncertain. The V end lost 6 bases, the J end lost 1 base, and 12 bases lay between the germline ends. Germline values: CDR1 LNHDA, CDR2 SQIVND (reference sequence). CDR3 length: 15 amino acids. CDR3: CASRITNRNTGELFF. The CDR3 nucleotides are TGTGCCAGTAGAATAACCAATAGGAACACCGGGGAGCTGTTTTTT.

The chain uses TRBV7-2 and TRBJ1-5; 7 nucleotides agree with TRBD1. This CDR3 has 15 residues. The V and J ends lost 5 bases and 3 bases, in that order; junction bases with no gene match: 7. Germline loops: CDR1 SGHTA, CDR2 FQGNSA. The CDR3 here is CASSLYRGINQPQHF. CDR3 nucleotides: TGTGCCAGCAGCCTCTACAGGGGAATCAATCAGCCCCAGCATTTT.

This clone was recorded once. The chain uses TRBV5-1 and TRBJ2-1; 8 bases are shared with TRBD2. The CDR3 covers 16 residues. V lost 2 bases, J lost 1 base, and 5 bases stayed unmatched. Germline assignment: CDR1 SGHRS and CDR2 YFSETQ. As DNA, the CDR3 is TGCGCCAGCAGCTTTTCCGGGACTAGTTCCTACAATGAGCAGTTCTTC. It yields the protein CASSFSGTSSYNEQFF.

This chain joins TRBV10-2 and TRBJ2-1, with 13 bases lining up with TRBD2. CDR3 length: 15 residues. V lost 2 bases to trimming and J lost 9 bases; unmatched junction nucleotides: 4. Germline V gives CDR1 WSHSY, CDR2 SAAADI. As DNA, the CDR3 is TGCGCCAGCAGTGAGATGGGACTAGCGGGAACTGAGCAGTTCTTC. Protein: CASSEMGLAGTEQFF.

The chain is built from TRBV19 and TRBJ2-4; a weak D match, TRBD2 (5 bases). The germline V gene has CDR1 LNHDA and CDR2 SQIVND (reference sequence). With 3 bases removed from V and 12 bases from J, the gap between germline ends came to 12 bases. The CDR3 totals 12 residues. This chain's CDR3 is CASSIDTRDQYF. As DNA, the CDR3 is TGTGCCAGTAGTATCGACACACGGGATCAGTACTTC. Combining the CDR3 with reference TRBV19 and TRBJ2-4 gives the whole variable domain DGGITQSPKYLFRKEGQNVTLSCEQNLNHDAMYWYRQDPGQGLRLIYYSQIVNDFQKGDIAEGYSVSREKKESFPLTVTSAQKNPTAFYLCASSIDTRDQYFGAGTRLSVL.

The gene calls are TRBV2 and TRBJ2-7; the D gene is possibly TRBD1 (6 bases). The CDR3 loop spans 14 amino acids. Deletions cut 7 bases from V and 2 bases from J, with 15 bases between. The germline V gene encodes CDR1 SNHLY and CDR2 FYNNEI. For the CDR3, the DNA is TGTGCCAGCATTGTAGACAGGTCCCCCTACGAGCAGTACTTC. Encoded protein: CASIVDRSPYEQYF.

The chain is built from TRBV5-4 and TRBJ2-3; D may be TRBD1 (5 bases). The CDR3 is made up of 15 amino acids. V was pared by 3 bases and J by 7 bases, with 18 bases between. CDR1 is SGHNT and CDR2 is YYREEE in the germline V gene (reference sequence). CDR3 nucleotide sequence: TGTGCCAGCAGCTCCCGCGACTCAGGGTCTTATACGCAGTATTTT. It yields the protein CASSSRDSGSYTQYF.

V gene TRBV7-8 combines with J gene TRBJ2-3; 7 nucleotides line up with TRBD1. The CDR3 extends over 13 amino acids. Unmatched junction bases numbered 5, after V lost 4 bases and J lost 7 bases. Germline values: CDR1 SGHVS, CDR2 FQNEAQ. CDR3 sequence: CASSYTGANTQYF. The CDR3 DNA sequence: TGTGCCAGCAGCTACACAGGGGCCAATACGCAGTATTTT.

The rearrangement uses TRBV6-2 or TRBV6-3 and TRBJ2-7; TRBD1 agrees at 8 bases. The germline CDR1 and CDR2 sequences are MNHEY and SVGEGT. The CDR3 totals 17 residues. V was clipped by 0 bases and J by 3 bases; unmatched bases: 10. CDR3 sequence: CASSYSPNRQGSYEQYF. DNA for the CDR3: TGTGCCAGCAGTTACTCCCCAAACCGACAGGGGAGCTACGAGCAGTACTTC.

The chain uses TRBV29-1 and TRBJ2-2, with 8 bases aligning to TRBD2. The CDR3 is 15 amino acids. Germline lookup yields CDR1 SQVTM and CDR2 ANQGSEA. The V gene end was trimmed by 6 bases and the J gene end by 2 bases; junction bases not matched to a gene: 8. CDR3 in DNA: TGCAGCGTCTACCTTAGCGGGAAAAACACCGGGGAGCTGTTTTTT. Amino acid sequence: CSVYLSGKNTGELFF.

The rearrangement uses TRBV5-1 and TRBJ2-1; 9 bases fit TRBD2. Germline assignment: CDR1 SGHRS and CDR2 YFSETQ. The CDR3 covers 16 residues. The V gene end was trimmed by 0 bases and the J gene end by 7 bases; junction bases not matched to a gene: 8. CDR3 sequence: CASSLARSSGTNEQFF. The CDR3 region has the DNA TGCGCCAGCAGCTTGGCTAGGTCTAGCGGGACTAATGAGCAGTTCTTC.

J is TRBJ2-5 and V is TRBV2, with D possibly matching TRBD2 (7 bases). The V gene lost 2 bases and the J gene lost 4 bases, with 11 bases spanning the gap. CDR3 length: 14 residues. In germline, CDR1 is SNHLY, CDR2 FYNNEI. The CDR3 here is CASSEQGGGETQYF. CDR3 nucleotides: TGTGCCAGCAGTGAACAGGGAGGGGGAGAGACCCAGTACTTC.

This chain uses TRBV29-1 with TRBJ2-5; 11 nucleotides line up with TRBD2. Germline V gives CDR1 SQVTM, CDR2 ANQGSEA. This CDR3 is 14 amino acids long. V lost 7 bases, J lost 1 base, and 5 bases stayed unmatched. Written as DNA, the CDR3 is TGCAGCGCCCGACTAGCGGGGAGCCAAGAGACCCAGTACTTC. Translation gives CSARLAGSQETQYF.

The V call is TRBV6-2 or TRBV6-3, the J call TRBJ2-5; D remains ambiguous. The V end lost 5 bases, the J end lost 5 bases, and 9 bases lay between the germline ends. The CDR3 contains 12 residues. The germline V gene has CDR1 MNHEY and CDR2 SVGEGT. CDR3 coding DNA: TGTGCCAGCAGTCCCAGTGATGAGACCCAGTACTTC. It is translated as CASSPSDETQYF.

The chain is built from TRBV5-1 and TRBJ2-1; 7 bases fit TRBD2. The CDR3 totals 15 residues. In germline, CDR1 is SGHRS, CDR2 YFSETQ. Losses at the gene ends were 1 base for V and 1 base for J; bases not matched to a gene: 2. The CDR3 here is CASSLMGGSYNEQFF. The DNA of the CDR3 is TGCGCCAGCAGCTTGATGGGGGGGTCCTACAATGAGCAGTTCTTC.

This chain links TRBV11-2 with TRBJ1-5, with TRBD1 matching over 7 bases. The V gene end was trimmed by 4 bases and the J gene end by 7 bases; junction bases not matched to a gene: 4. This CDR3 region has 13 residues. CDR1 is SGHAT, CDR2 FQNNGV, per germline. This CDR3 reads CASSYYRGQPQHF. The CDR3 DNA follows: TGTGCCAGCAGCTACTACAGGGGCCAGCCCCAGCATTTT.

This sequence joins TRBV19 and TRBJ1-5; 9 bases fit TRBD1. Germline values: CDR1 LNHDA, CDR2 SQIVND (reference sequence). V lost 5 bases to trimming and J lost 6 bases; unmatched junction nucleotides: 11. The CDR3 length is 16 residues. The chain's CDR3 is CASSGLGQGVGQPQHF. CDR3 coding DNA: TGTGCCAGTAGTGGCTTGGGACAGGGAGTAGGTCAGCCCCAGCATTTT.

The chain carries TRBV11-2 and TRBJ2-3; D uncertain. This CDR3 has 14 residues. Trimming stripped 2 bases from V and 5 bases from J, with 11 bases between. Germline V gene sequence: CDR1 SGHAT, CDR2 FQNNGV. CDR3 nucleotide sequence: TGTGCCAGCAGCTTATCCCACCCCGGAGATACGCAGTATTTT. This sequence encodes CASSLSHPGDTQYF. Looking up the rest from reference TRBV11-2 and TRBJ2-3 gives the full variable domain: EAGVAQSPRYKIIEKRQSVAFWCNPISGHATLYWYQQILGQGPKLLIQFQNNGVVDDSQLPKDRFSAERLKGVDSTLKIQPAKLEDSAVYLCASSLSHPGDTQYFGPGTRLTVL.

This chain connects TRBV6-5 to TRBJ2-3; tentative D call: TRBD2 (6 bases). The CDR3 spans 12 residues. Germline values: CDR1 MNHEY, CDR2 SVGAGI. V lost 10 bases and J lost 7, with 15 bases in between. The chain's CDR3 is CATQTLANTQYF. The CDR3 nucleotides are TGTGCCACCCAAACCCTAGCGAATACGCAGTATTTT.

In this sample, this clone turned up a few times. This chain uses TRBV25-1 with TRBJ1-1; 10 nucleotides agree with TRBD1. From germline, CDR1 is MGHDK and CDR2 SYGVNS. This CDR3 contains 14 residues. V lost 7 bases and J lost 5; bases outside the gene matches: 7. The CDR3 DNA follows: TGTGCCAGCACGGGACAGGGGTGGGTTACTGAAGCTTTCTTT. Its protein is CASTGQGWVTEAFF.

The genes are TRBV24-1 and TRBJ1-1, with 8 bases lining up with TRBD1. Germline lookup yields CDR1 KGHDR and CDR2 SFDVKD. V dropped 2 bases and J dropped 4; count of bases not matched to a gene: 5. CDR3 length: 15 residues. In DNA, the CDR3 is TGTGCCACCAGTGATTCCGGACAGGGACCCACTGAAGCTTTCTTT. Its protein product is CATSDSGQGPTEAFF.